These T cell receptor beta chains were read from a single sample in a study of T cell responses to AZD1222 COVID-19 vaccine. Only in-frame clones appear in the TCRdb table, and some are missing; sequencing was by immunoSEQ multiplex PCR. The profile shows 100,000 to 140,000 clones, under 95% of them singletons. This sample comprised peripheral blood, obtained 28 days after the second AZD1222 dose. The source is an adult who received the AZD1222 COVID-19 vaccine. Both conserved end residues are part of each CDR3. Each record gives: J gene, V gene, clone size, D gene, CDR3 protein, CDR3 DNA. A D gene is named only where the DNA matches it firmly. Clone size appears in some rows only: once, few, many, or a class for an expanded clone.

J gene: TRBJ2-7; V gene: TRBV5-4; clone size: .; D gene: .; CDR3 protein: CASSYWSSYEQYF; CDR3 DNA: TGTGCCAGCAGTTACTGGAGCTCCTACGAGCAGTACTTC
J gene: TRBJ2-5; V gene: TRBV7-9; clone size: .; D gene: .; CDR3 protein: CASRKGGPGTQYF; CDR3 DNA: TGTGCCAGCAGAAAGGGTGGCCCGGGGACCCAGTACTTC
J gene: TRBJ2-1; V gene: TRBV14; clone size: .; D gene: TRBD1; CDR3 protein: CASSNSRDRGPSEQFF; CDR3 DNA: TGTGCCAGCAGCAACAGCCGGGACAGGGGACCCAGTGAGCAGTTCTTC
J gene: TRBJ1-2; V gene: TRBV5-1; clone size: .; D gene: .; CDR3 protein: CASSTGTKGAVGYTF; CDR3 DNA: TGCGCCAGCAGCACCGGGACAAAGGGCGCGGTTGGCTACACCTTC
J gene: TRBJ1-3; V gene: TRBV3-1/TRBV3-2; clone size: .; D gene: .; CDR3 protein: CASSQEQSTLGNTIYF; CDR3 DNA: TGTGCCAGCAGCCAAGAGCAGTCTACCTTAGGAAACACCATATATTTT
J gene: TRBJ2-1; V gene: TRBV28; clone size: .; D gene: TRBD1; CDR3 protein: CASSLWGTGEDDEQFF; CDR3 DNA: TGTGCCAGCAGTTTGTGGGGGACAGGCGAGGACGATGAGCAGTTCTTC
J gene: TRBJ2-3; V gene: TRBV6-2/TRBV6-3; clone size: once; D gene: .; CDR3 protein: CASSYERLATDTQYF; CDR3 DNA: TGTGCCAGCAGTTACGAGCGCCTGGCGACAGATACGCAGTATTTT
J gene: TRBJ1-6; V gene: TRBV3-1/TRBV3-2; clone size: .; D gene: .; CDR3 protein: CASSERSSYNSPLHF; CDR3 DNA: TGTGCCAGCAGTGAGAGGAGCTCCTATAATTCACCCCTCCACTTT
J gene: TRBJ1-1; V gene: TRBV7-9; clone size: .; D gene: TRBD1; CDR3 protein: CASRYTGEGTEAFF; CDR3 DNA: TGTGCCAGCAGATACACAGGGGAGGGCACTGAAGCTTTCTTT
J gene: TRBJ1-6; V gene: TRBV3-1/TRBV3-2; clone size: .; D gene: .; CDR3 protein: CASSQEGWSPLHF; CDR3 DNA: TGTGCCAGCAGCCAAGAGGGTTGGTCACCCCTCCACTTT
J gene: TRBJ2-6; V gene: TRBV5-1; clone size: .; D gene: TRBD1; CDR3 protein: CASSLPGQGAGANVLTF; CDR3 DNA: TGCGCCAGCAGTCTTCCGGGACAGGGAGCAGGGGCCAACGTCCTGACTTTC
J gene: TRBJ2-1; V gene: TRBV10-2; clone size: .; D gene: TRBD2; CDR3 protein: CASKLAGGANEQFF; CDR3 DNA: TGCGCCAGCAAGTTAGCGGGAGGGGCCAATGAGCAGTTCTTC
J gene: TRBJ1-6; V gene: TRBV10-2; clone size: .; D gene: .; CDR3 protein: CASSEIQGYNSPLHF; CDR3 DNA: TGCGCCAGCAGTGAGATCCAGGGTTATAATTCACCCCTCCACTTT